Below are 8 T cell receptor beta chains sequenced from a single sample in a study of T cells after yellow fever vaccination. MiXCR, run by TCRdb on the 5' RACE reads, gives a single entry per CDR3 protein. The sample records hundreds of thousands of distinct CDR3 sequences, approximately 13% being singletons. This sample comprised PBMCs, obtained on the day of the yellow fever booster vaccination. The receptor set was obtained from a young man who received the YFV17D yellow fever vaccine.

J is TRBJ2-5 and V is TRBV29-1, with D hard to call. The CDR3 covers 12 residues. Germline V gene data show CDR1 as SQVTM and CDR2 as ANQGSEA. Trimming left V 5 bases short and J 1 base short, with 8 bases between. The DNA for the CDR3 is TGCAGCGTTACAGCTCGCCAAGAGACCCAGTACTTC. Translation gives CSVTARQETQYF.

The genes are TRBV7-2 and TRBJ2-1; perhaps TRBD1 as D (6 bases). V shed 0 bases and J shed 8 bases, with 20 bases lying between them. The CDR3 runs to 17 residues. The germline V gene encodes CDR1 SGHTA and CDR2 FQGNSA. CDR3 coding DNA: TGTGCCAGCAGCTTAGCCAAGGGGGAGCCCCGGGGTGATGAGCAGTTCTTC. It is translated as CASSLAKGEPRGDEQFF.

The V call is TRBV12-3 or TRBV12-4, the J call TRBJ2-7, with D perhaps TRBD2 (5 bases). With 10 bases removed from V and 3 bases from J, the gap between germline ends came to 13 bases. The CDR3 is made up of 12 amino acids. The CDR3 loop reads CATRAGNYEQYF. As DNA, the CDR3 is TGTGCCACCCGGGCGGGTAACTACGAGCAGTACTTC.

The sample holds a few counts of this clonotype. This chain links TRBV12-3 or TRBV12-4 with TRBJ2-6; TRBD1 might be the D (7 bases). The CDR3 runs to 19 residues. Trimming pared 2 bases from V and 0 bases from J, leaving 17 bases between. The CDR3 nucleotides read TGTGCCAGCAGTTTACCTCTAGGCAGGGGGGTCTCTGGGGCCAACGTCCTGACTTTC. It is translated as CASSLPLGRGVSGANVLTF.

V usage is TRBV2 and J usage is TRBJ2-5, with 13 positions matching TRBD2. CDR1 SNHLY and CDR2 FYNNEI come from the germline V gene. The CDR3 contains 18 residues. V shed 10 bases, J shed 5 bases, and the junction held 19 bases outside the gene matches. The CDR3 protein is CAICPGTSGRVGEETQYF. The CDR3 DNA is TGTGCCATCTGCCCGGGTACTAGCGGGAGGGTAGGTGAGGAGACCCAGTACTTC. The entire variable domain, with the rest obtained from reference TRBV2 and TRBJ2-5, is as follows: EPEVTQTPSHQVTQMGQEVILRCVPISNHLYFYWYRQILGQKVEFLVSFYNNEISEKSEIFDDQFSVERPDGSNFTLKIRSTKLEDSAMYFCAICPGTSGRVGEETQYFGPGTRLLVL.

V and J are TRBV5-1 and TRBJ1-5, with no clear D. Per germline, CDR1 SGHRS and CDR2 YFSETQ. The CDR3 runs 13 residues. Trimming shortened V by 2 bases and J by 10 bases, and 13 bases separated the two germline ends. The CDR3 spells CASSLSEAGPQHF. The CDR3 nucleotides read TGCGCCAGCAGCTTATCAGAGGCAGGCCCCCAGCATTTT.

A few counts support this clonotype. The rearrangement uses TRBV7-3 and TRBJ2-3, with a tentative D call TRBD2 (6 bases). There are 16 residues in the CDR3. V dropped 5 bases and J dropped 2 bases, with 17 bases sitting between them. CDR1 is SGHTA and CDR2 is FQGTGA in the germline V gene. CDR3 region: CASSRSPGLSTDTQYF. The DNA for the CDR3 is TGTGCCAGCAGCCGTTCCCCGGGACTTTCCACAGATACGCAGTATTTT.

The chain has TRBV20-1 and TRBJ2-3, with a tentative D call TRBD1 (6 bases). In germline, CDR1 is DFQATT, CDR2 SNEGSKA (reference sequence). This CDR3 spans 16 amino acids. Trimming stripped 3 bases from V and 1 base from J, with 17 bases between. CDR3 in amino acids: CSASIRGGARTDTQYF. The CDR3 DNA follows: TGCAGTGCTAGTATCAGGGGTGGGGCTCGCACAGATACGCAGTATTTT.